Below are 6 T cell receptor beta chains sequenced from a single sample in a study of blood T cells in healthy people across ages. The authors ran a second PCR of about 6 to 12 cycles using a sample-barcoded 5' primer and a J-beta primer mix. TCRdb re-called the 5' RACE reads through MiXCR, storing one row per CDR3 protein. The table lists some 710,000 distinct CDR3 sequences, 35% to 60% of them singletons. The sequenced material came from blood. The receptors here all came from an elderly man in good health.

The gene calls are TRBV11-2 and TRBJ1-6; 8 bases match TRBD1. Germline CDR1 reads SGHAT; CDR2 reads FQNNGV. V was clipped by 3 bases and J by 9 bases; unmatched bases: 7. This CDR3 spans 15 amino acids. The CDR3 sequence is CASSLDRVRGSPLHF. The CDR3 region has the DNA TGTGCCAGCAGCTTGGACAGGGTACGCGGTTCACCCCTCCACTTT.

This clonotype was counted once. A much larger clone is a single base away; this may be a read error. The chain recombines TRBV7-3 with TRBJ2-1, with TRBD2 matching over 8 bases. CDR1 is SGHTA, CDR2 FQGTGA, per germline. This CDR3 comprises 14 residues. V was clipped by 5 bases and J by 8 bases; unmatched bases: 8. CDR3 amino acids: CASSQSGRYDEQFF. The CDR3 DNA reads TGTGCCAGCAGCCAAAGCGGGAGATACGATGAGCAGTTCTTC.

This clonotype was seen at least ten times. J is TRBJ1-5 and V is TRBV7-2, with a tentative D call TRBD1 (5 bases). The CDR3 length is 15 residues. Looked up from germline, CDR1 is SGHTA and CDR2 is FQGNSA. Trimming pared 1 base from V and 3 bases from J, leaving 10 bases between. The CDR3, as DNA: TGTGCCAGCAGCTTAGAGCAGGGTGCCAATCAGCCCCAGCATTTT. It specifies CASSLEQGANQPQHF.

The chain recombines TRBV10-3 with TRBJ2-7, with D perhaps matching TRBD1 (7 bases). Per germline, CDR1 ENHRY and CDR2 SYGVKD. The CDR3 is 15 residues long. Trimming left V 10 bases short and J 2 bases short, with 21 bases between. Written as DNA, the CDR3 is TGTGCCAGCGGTGCCGCGCGGGACAGACCCTACGAGCAGTACTTC. The encoded protein is CASGAARDRPYEQYF.

The V gene is TRBV7-8, the J gene TRBJ2-5, with D possibly TRBD2 on 5 matching bases. CDR1 is SGHVS and CDR2 is FQNEAQ in the germline V gene. This CDR3 region has 12 residues. The V gene lost 1 base and the J gene lost 9 bases, with 9 bases spanning the gap. The CDR3 here is CASSLVDWAQYF. The CDR3 DNA is TGTGCCAGCAGCTTAGTGGACTGGGCCCAGTACTTC.

The chain links TRBV27 to TRBJ2-6; no clear D gene. Trimming took 8 bases from V and 3 from J, leaving 17 bases between them. Germline V gene data show CDR1 as MNHEY and CDR2 as SMNVEV (reference sequence). CDR3 size: 16 residues. CDR3 amino acids: CASFPSWVGGANVLTF. CDR3 in DNA: TGTGCCAGCTTCCCCTCATGGGTCGGTGGGGCCAACGTCCTGACTTTC.